What follows describes a single TCR beta chain. Its antigen remains unknown. Then a second PCR, running about 6 to 11 cycles, was carried out with a sample-barcoded 5' primer and a J-beta primer mix. TCRdb used MiXCR to reprocess the 5' RACE reads, holding one entry per CDR3 protein. The sample shows around 1.5 million distinct CDR3 sequences, almost 60% of them seen only once. This sample is drawn from a study of blood T cells in healthy people across ages. Every sample yielded at least 7 million isolated PBMCs. Total RNA amounts of at least 6 micrograms were extracted per sample. The CDR3 length is 15 residues. Trimming shortened V by 5 bases and J by 10 bases, and 21 bases separated the two germline ends. Study outcomes and limitations: More naive CD4+ cells and higher diversity were found in long-lived than in aged donors. Per million T cells, TCR beta diversity dropped about linearly as age rose.

The sample was blood. V is TRBV12-3 or TRBV12-4 and J is TRBJ1-5; the D gene is possibly TRBD1 (5 bases). The clonotype was recovered from a man aged 18 to 35 in good health. The CDR3 here is CASSPGVTDTSPQHF. The CDR3 DNA sequence: TGTGCCAGCAGTCCAGGAGTGACAGACACCTCACCCCAGCATTTT.